The present entry profiles one T cell receptor (beta chain) with its context. This sample was taken from a study of shared clonotypes between healthy human individuals. Study context: Three plates were used per donor for CD4 naive, three for CD4 memory, two for CD8 naive and one for CD8 memory.

Running of the assay took place at deep level. Produced via immunoSEQ multiplex PCR; TCRdb's table is partial and in-frame only. The sample lists 1,500,000 or so clones, 98% occurring once. Trimming removed 0 bases from V and 2 bases from J, with 10 bases in between. The germline CDR1 and CDR2 sequences are LNHNV and YYDKDF (reference sequence). The CDR3 is 15 amino acids. The chain combines TRBV15 with TRBJ2-5; D is unresolved. The specimen was naive CD4+ T cells sorted from blood. Regarding subset: CD45RA+ positively selected. This sequence was found in a man younger than 40 in good health. CDR3 in amino acids: CATSRDLNRQETQYF. CDR3 sequence (DNA): TGTGCCACCAGCAGAGATCTCAACAGACAAGAGACCCAGTACTTC. Combining the CDR3 with reference TRBV15 and TRBJ2-5 gives the whole variable domain DAMVIQNPRYQVTQFGKPVTLSCSQTLNHNVMYWYQQKSSQAPKLLFHYYDKDFNNEADTPDNFQSRRPNTSFCFLDIRSPGLGDTAMYLCATSRDLNRQETQYFGPGTRLLVL.